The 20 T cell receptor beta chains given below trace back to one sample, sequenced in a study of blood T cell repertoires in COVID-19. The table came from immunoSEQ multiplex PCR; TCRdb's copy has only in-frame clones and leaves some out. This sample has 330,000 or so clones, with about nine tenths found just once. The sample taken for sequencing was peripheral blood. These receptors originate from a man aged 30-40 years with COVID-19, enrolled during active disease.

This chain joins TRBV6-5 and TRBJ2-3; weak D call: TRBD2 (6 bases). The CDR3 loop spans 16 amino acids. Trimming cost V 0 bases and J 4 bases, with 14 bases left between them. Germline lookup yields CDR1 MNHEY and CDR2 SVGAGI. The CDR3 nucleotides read TGTGCCAGCAGTTACTCCTCGGGACTTACCCCAGATACGCAGTATTTT. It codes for CASSYSSGLTPDTQYF.

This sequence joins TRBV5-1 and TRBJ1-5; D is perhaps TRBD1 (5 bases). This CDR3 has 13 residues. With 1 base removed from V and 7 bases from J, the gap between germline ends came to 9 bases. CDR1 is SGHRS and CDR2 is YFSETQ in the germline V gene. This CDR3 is CASSLLPGQPQHF. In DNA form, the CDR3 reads TGCGCCAGCAGCTTGTTGCCAGGGCAGCCCCAGCATTTT.

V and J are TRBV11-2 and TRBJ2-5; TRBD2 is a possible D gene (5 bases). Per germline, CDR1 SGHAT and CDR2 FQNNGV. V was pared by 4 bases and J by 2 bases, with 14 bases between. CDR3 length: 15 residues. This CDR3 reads CASSWEWSPQETQYF. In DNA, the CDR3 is TGTGCCAGCAGCTGGGAGTGGAGCCCTCAAGAGACCCAGTACTTC.

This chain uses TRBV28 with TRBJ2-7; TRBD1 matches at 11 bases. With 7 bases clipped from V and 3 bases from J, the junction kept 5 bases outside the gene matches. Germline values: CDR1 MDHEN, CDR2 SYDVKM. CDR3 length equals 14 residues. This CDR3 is CASNTGTGGYEQYF. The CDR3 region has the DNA TGTGCCAGCAACACCGGGACAGGGGGCTACGAGCAGTACTTC.

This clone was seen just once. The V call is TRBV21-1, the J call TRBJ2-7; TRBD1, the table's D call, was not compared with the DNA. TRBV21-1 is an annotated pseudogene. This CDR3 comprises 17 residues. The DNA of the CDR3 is TGTGCCAGCAGCAAAGGGCCCCCGACAGGGAGGTCCTACGAGCAGTACTTC. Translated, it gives CASSKGPPTGRSYEQYF.

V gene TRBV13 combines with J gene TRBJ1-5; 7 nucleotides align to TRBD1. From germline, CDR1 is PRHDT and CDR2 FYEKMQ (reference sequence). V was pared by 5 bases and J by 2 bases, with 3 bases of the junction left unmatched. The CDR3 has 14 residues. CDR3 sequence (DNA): TGTGCCAGCAGCCCTGGGACAGGCAATCAGCCCCAGCATTTT. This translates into CASSPGTGNQPQHF.

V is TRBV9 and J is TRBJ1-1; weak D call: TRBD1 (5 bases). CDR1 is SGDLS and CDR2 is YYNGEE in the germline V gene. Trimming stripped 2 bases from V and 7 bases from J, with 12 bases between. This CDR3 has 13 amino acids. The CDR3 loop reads CASSVGDGGEAFF. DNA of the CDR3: TGTGCCAGCAGCGTGGGGGACGGGGGTGAAGCTTTCTTT.

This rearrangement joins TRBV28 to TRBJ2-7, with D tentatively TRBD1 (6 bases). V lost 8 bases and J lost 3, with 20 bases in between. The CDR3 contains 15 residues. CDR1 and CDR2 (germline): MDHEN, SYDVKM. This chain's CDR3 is CASRPESGALYEQYF. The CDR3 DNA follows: TGTGCCAGCCGACCCGAATCAGGGGCCCTCTACGAGCAGTACTTC.

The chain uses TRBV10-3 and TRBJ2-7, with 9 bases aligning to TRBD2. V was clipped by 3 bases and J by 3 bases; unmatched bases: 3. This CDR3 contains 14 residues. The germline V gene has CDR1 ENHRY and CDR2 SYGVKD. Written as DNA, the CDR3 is TGTGCCATCAGTGATAGCGGGGGAGTCTACGAGCAGTACTTC. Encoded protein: CAISDSGGVYEQYF.

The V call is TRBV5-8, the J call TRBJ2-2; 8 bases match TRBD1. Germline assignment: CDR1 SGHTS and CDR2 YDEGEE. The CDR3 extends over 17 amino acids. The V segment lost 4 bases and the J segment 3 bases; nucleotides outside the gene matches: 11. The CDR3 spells CASSPDRGNLDTGELFF. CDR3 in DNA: TGTGCCAGCAGCCCCGACAGGGGAAACTTGGACACCGGGGAGCTGTTTTTT.

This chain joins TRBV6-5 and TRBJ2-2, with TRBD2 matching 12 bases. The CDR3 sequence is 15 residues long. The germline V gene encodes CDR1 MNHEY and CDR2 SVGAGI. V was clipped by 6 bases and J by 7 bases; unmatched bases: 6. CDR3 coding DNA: TGTGCCAGCAGCAGACTAGCGGGGGATCTCGGGGAGCTGTTTTTT. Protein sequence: CASSRLAGDLGELFF.

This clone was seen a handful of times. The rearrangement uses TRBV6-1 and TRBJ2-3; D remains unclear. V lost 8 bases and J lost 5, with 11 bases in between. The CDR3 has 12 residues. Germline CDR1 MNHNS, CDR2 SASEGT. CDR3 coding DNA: TGTGCCAGCGCCAGGATACAAGATACGCAGTATTTT. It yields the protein CASARIQDTQYF.

As DNA, the CDR3 is TGTGCCAGCTCACCCCGACAGTACAATGAGCAGTTCTTC. It translates to CASSPRQYNEQFF. This sequence joins TRBV18 and TRBJ2-1; a weak D match, TRBD1 (5 bases). Trimming removed 3 bases from V and 4 bases from J, with 7 bases in between. Germline CDR1 reads KGHSH; CDR2 reads LQKENI. The CDR3 is 13 amino acids.

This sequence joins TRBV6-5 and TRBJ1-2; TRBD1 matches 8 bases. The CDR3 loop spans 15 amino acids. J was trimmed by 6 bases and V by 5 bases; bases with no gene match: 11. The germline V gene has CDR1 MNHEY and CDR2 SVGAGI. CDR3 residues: CASSLSGQDIDGYTF. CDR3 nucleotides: TGTGCCAGCAGTCTGTCGGGACAGGACATAGATGGCTACACCTTC.

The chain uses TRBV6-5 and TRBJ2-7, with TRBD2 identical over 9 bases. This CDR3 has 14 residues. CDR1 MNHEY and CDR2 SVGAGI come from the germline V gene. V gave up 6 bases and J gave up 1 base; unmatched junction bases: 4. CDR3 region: CASSPGLASYEQYF. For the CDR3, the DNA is TGTGCCAGCAGCCCGGGACTAGCTTCCTACGAGCAGTACTTC.

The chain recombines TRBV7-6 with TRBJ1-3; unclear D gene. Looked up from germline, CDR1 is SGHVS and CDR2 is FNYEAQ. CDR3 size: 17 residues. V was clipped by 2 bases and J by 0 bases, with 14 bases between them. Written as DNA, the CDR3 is TGTGCCAGCAGCTTATCTCCCCCGGTCGGCTCTGGAAACACCATATATTTT. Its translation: CASSLSPPVGSGNTIYF.

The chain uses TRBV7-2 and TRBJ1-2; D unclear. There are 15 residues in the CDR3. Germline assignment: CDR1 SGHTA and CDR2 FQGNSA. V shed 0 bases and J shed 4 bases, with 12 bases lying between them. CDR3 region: CASSLAGIGSYGYTF. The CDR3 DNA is TGTGCCAGCAGCTTAGCAGGTATCGGGTCCTATGGCTACACCTTC. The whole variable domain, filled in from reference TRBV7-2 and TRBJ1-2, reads GAGVSQSPSNKVTEKGKDVELRCDPISGHTALYWYRQSLGQGLEFLIYFQGNSAPDKSGLPSDRFSAERTGGSVSTLTIQRTQQEDSAVYLCASSLAGIGSYGYTFGSGTRLTVV.

The CDR3 DNA is TGTGCCAGCAGCTTAGCAGAGCCCACAGATACGCAGTATTTT. Its protein product is CASSLAEPTDTQYF. The genes are TRBV7-9 and TRBJ2-3; no firm D call. The germline V gene encodes CDR1 SEHNR and CDR2 FQNEAQ (reference sequence). Trimming left V 0 bases short and J 2 bases short, with 6 bases between. This CDR3 region has 14 residues.

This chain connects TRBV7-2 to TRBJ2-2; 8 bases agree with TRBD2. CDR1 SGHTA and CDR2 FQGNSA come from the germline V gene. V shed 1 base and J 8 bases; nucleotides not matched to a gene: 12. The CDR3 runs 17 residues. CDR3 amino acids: CASSLVRLAGTRGELFF. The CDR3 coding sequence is TGTGCCAGCAGCTTAGTCCGGCTAGCGGGTACCAGAGGGGAGCTGTTTTTT.

CDR3 nucleotides: TGTGCCAGCAGCCATCGGACAGGTTCGCCCACTGAAGCTTTCTTT. Protein sequence: CASSHRTGSPTEAFF. The chain links TRBV5-6 to TRBJ1-1; TRBD1 aligns across 7 bases. The CDR3 totals 15 residues. Germline V lookup: CDR1 SGHDT, CDR2 YYEEEE. The V gene end was trimmed by 4 bases and the J gene end by 4 bases; junction bases not matched to a gene: 10.